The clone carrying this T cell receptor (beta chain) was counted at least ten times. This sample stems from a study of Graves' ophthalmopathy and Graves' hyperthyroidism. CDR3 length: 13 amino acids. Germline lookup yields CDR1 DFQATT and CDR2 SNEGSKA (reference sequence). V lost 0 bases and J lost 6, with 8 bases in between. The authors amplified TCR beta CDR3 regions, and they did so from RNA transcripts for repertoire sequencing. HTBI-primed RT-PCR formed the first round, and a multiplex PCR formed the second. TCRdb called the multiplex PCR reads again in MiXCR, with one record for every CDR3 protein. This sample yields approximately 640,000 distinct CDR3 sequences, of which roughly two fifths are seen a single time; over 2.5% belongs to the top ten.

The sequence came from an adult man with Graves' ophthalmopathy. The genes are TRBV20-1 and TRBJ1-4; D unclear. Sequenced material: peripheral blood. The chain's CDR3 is CSARDFRYEKLFF. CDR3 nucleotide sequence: TGCAGTGCTAGAGATTTCCGTTATGAAAAACTGTTTTTT.